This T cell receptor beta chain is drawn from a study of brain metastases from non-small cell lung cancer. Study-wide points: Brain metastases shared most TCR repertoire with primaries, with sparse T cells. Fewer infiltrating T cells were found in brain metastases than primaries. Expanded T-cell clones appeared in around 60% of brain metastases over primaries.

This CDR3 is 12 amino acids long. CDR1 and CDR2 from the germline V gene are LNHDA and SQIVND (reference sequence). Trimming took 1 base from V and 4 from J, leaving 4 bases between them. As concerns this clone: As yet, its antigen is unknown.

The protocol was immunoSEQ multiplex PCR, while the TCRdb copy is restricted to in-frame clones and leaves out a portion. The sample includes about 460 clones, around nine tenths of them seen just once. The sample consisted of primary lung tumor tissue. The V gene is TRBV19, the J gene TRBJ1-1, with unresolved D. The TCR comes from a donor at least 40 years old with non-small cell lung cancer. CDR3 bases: TGTGCCAGTAGTATAGGGGTCACTGAAGCTTTCTTT. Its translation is CASSIGVTEAFF. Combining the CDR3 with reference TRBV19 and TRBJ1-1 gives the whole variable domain DGGITQSPKYLFRKEGQNVTLSCEQNLNHDAMYWYRQDPGQGLRLIYYSQIVNDFQKGDIAEGYSVSREKKESFPLTVTSAQKNPTAFYLCASSIGVTEAFFGQGTRLTVV.